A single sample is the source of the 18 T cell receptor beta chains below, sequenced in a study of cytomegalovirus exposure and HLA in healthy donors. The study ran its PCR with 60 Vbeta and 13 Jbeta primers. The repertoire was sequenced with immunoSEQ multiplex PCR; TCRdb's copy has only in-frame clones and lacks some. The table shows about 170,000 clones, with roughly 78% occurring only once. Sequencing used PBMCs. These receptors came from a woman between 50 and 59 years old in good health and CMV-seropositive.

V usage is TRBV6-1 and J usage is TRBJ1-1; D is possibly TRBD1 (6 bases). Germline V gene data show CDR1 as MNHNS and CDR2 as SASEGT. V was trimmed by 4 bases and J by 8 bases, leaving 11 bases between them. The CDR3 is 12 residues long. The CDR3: CASSASTGEAFF. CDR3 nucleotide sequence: TGTGCCAGCAGTGCCTCGACAGGCGAAGCTTTCTTT.

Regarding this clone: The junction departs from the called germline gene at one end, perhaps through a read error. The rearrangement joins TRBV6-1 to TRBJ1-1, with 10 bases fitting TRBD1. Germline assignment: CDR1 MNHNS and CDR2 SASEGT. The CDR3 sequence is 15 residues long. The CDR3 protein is CASREGPGQGTEAFF. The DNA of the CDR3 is TGTGCCAGCAGAGAAGGACCGGGACAGGGGACTGAAGCTTTCTTT.

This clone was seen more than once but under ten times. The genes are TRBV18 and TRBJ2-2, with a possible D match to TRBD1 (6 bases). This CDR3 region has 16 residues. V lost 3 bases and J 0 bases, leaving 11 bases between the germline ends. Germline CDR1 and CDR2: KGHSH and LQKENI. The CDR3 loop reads CASSPGTRTNTGELFF. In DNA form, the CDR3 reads TGTGCCAGCTCACCGGGGACACGGACGAACACCGGGGAGCTGTTTTTT.

CDR3 in DNA: TGCGCCAGCAGCCAGGGATTCGGAGGCCTTTACAATGAGCAGTTCTTC. It codes for CASSQGFGGLYNEQFF. This chain uses TRBV4-1 with TRBJ2-1; maybe TRBD2 (5 bases). In germline, CDR1 is MGHRA, CDR2 YSYEKL. CDR3 length equals 16 residues. Trimming removed 3 bases from V and 4 bases from J, with 16 bases in between.

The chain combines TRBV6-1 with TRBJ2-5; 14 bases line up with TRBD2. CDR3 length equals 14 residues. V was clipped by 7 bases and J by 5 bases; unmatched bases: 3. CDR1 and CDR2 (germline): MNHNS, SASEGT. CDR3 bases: TGTGCCAGCACGACTAGCGGGGGGGGTGAGACCCAGTACTTC. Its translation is CASTTSGGGETQYF.

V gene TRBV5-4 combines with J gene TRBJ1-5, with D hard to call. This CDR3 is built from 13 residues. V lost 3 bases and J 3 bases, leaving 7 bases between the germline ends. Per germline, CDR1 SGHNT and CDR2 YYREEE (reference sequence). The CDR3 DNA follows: TGTGCCAGCAGCTCCGACACCAATCAGCCCCAGCATTTT. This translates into CASSSDTNQPQHF.

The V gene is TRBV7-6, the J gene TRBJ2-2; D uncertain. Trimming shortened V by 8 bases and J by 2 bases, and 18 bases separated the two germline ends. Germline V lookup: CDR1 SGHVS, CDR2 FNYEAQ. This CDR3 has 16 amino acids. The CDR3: CASGPFRVENTGELFF. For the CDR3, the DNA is TGTGCCAGCGGCCCGTTCCGGGTCGAAAACACCGGGGAGCTGTTTTTT. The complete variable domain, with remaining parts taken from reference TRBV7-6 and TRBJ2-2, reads GAGVSQSPRYKVTKRGQDVALRCDPISGHVSLYWYRQALGQGPEFLTYFNYEAQQDKSGLPNDRFSAERPEGSISTLTIQRTEQRDSAMYRCASGPFRVENTGELFFGEGSRLTVL.

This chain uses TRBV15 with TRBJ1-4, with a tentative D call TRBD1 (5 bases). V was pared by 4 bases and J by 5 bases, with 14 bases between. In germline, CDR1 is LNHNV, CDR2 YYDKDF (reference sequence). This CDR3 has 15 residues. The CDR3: CATSTTGAVNEKLFF. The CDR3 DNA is TGTGCCACCAGCACCACTGGGGCAGTAAATGAAAAACTGTTTTTT.

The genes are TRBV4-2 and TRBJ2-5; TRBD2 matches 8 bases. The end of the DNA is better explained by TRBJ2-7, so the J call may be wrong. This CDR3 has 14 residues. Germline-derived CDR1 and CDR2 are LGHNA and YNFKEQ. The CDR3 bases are TGTGCCAGCAGCCTGGGACTAGGGGGGAGCGAGCAGTACTTC. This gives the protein CASSLGLGGSEQYF.

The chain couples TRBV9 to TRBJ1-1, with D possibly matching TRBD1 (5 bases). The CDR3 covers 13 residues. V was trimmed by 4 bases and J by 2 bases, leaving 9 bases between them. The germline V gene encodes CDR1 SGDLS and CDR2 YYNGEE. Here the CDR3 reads CASSTRDNTEAFF. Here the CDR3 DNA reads TGTGCCAGCAGCACCAGGGATAACACTGAAGCTTTCTTT.

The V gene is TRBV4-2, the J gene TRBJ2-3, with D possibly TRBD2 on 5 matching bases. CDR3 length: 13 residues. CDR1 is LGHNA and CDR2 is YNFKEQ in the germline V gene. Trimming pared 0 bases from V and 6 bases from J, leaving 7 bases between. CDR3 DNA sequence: TGTGCCAGCAGCCAAGAGAGGGCGGATACGCAGTATTTT. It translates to CASSQERADTQYF.

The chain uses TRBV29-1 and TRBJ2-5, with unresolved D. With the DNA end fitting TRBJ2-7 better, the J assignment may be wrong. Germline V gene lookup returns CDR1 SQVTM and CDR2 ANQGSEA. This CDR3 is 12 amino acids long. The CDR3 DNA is TGCAGCGTTGAGCCAACCCCCTACGAGCAGTACTTC. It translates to CSVEPTPYEQYF.

CDR3 DNA sequence: TGTGCCAGCAGCTTAGATATAGCGGGGGGACTAGAGACCCAGTACTTC. This encodes CASSLDIAGGLETQYF. V is TRBV11-1 and J is TRBJ2-5; 10 bases are shared with TRBD2. Germline lookup yields CDR1 SGHAT and CDR2 FQDESV (reference sequence). The ends lost 1 base at V and 4 bases at J; junction bases unmatched: 6. The CDR3 has 16 amino acids.

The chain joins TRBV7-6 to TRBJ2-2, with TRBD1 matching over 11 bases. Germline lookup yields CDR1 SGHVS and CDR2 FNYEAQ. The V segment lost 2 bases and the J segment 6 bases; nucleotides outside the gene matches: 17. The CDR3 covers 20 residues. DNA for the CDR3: TGTGCCAGCAGCTTATACCCCGGGACAGGGGGGTCAATTGGCGCCGGGGAGCTGTTTTTT. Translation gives CASSLYPGTGGSIGAGELFF.

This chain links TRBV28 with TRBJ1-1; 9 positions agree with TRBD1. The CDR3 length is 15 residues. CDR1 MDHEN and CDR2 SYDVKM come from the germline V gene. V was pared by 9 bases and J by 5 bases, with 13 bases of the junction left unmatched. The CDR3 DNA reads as TGTGCCAGTTCCAAGGGGGGACAGGGTGGGACTGAAGCTTTCTTT. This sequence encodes CASSKGGQGGTEAFF.

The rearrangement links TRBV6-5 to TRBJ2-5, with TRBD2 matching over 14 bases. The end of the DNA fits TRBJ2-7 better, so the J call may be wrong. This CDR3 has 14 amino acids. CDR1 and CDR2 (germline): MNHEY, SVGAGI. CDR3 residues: CASRTSGGAYEQYF. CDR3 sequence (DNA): TGTGCCAGCAGGACTAGCGGGGGGGCCTACGAGCAGTACTTC.

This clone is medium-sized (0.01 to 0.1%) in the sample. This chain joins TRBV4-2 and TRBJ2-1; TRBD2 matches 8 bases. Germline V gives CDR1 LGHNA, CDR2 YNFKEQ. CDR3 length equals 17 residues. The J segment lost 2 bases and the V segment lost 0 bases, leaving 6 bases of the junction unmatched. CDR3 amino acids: CASSQESAGEAYNEQFF. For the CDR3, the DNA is TGTGCCAGCAGCCAAGAATCAGCGGGGGAGGCCTACAATGAGCAGTTCTTC.

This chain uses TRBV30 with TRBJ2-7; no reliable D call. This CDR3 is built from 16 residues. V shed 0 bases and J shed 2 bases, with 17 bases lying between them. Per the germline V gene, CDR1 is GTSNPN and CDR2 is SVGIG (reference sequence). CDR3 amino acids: CAWSVPPSRPTYEQYF. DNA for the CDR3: TGTGCCTGGAGTGTACCCCCCTCCAGGCCTACCTACGAGCAGTACTTC.